This T cell receptor beta chain was recorded in a study of blood T cell repertoires in COVID-19. For the study at large: T cells, B-cell-depleted T cells, or PBMCs provided the cDNA or gDNA that served as material.

This table comes from immunoSEQ multiplex PCR, and its TCRdb copy is limited to in-frame clones, with some not included. The repertoire consists of about 370,000 clones, with around nine tenths occurring once and the leading ten covering less than 2%. The participants were between roughly 18 and 100 years old and came from some 23 US areas. Participants were placed into cohorts based on the clinical history they reported. Symptom resolution, clearance, or two negative PCRs marked donors in Cohort 3 as recovered. Source material: PBMCs or T cells enriched from blood (not recorded which). This clonotype was obtained from a woman aged 25 to 39 who had recovered from COVID-19.

Here the CDR3 DNA reads TGTGCCAGCGACGGACAGGGCTATGGCTACACCTTC. Translating it yields CASDGQGYGYTF. The chain uses TRBV12-3 or TRBV12-4 and TRBJ1-2; TRBD1 aligns across 8 bases. The ends lost 8 bases at V and 4 bases at J; junction bases unmatched: 3. The CDR3 sequence is 12 residues long.